Following are 9 T cell receptor beta chains from one sample sequenced in a study of beta chain features in type 1 diabetes. Study-level results: Among all four CD4+ subsets, Type 1 diabetes patients had TCRB CDR3s that were moderately but significantly shorter.

These TCRs are of unknown antigen specificity. The study reverse transcribed the entire isolated RNA, so it sequenced expressed TCRB transcripts. Sequencing was performed with immunoSEQ multiplex PCR; in TCRdb, only in-frame clones are kept and a portion is missing. The table lists 630,000 or so clones, roughly 13% of them singletons. Sequencing used naive CD4+ T cells from blood. Receptor source: a man younger than 30 with type 1 diabetes.

The chain has TRBV28 and TRBJ1-6; 7 bases match TRBD1. Germline V gene lookup returns CDR1 MDHEN and CDR2 SYDVKM. Trimming cost V 7 bases and J 7 bases; bases outside gene matches: 1. There are 12 residues in the CDR3. The CDR3 reads CASNRGNSPLHF. CDR3 in DNA: TGTGCCAGCAACAGGGGAAATTCACCCCTCCACTTT.

This clone was detected only a few times. The V call is TRBV19, the J call TRBJ2-1; TRBD2 matches 9 bases. The CDR3 consists of 16 residues. V trimming: 4 bases; J trimming: 6 bases; junction bases outside the gene matches: 10. The germline gives CDR1 LNHDA, CDR2 SQIVND (reference sequence). The CDR3 sequence is CASSTQESGGSNEQFF. CDR3 DNA: TGTGCCAGTAGTACCCAGGAGAGCGGGGGGTCCAATGAGCAGTTCTTC.

The chain has TRBV2 and TRBJ1-1; D unresolved. Germline CDR1 reads SNHLY; CDR2 reads FYNNEI. This CDR3 comprises 12 residues. V gave up 5 bases and J gave up 8 bases, with 12 bases separating them. Here the CDR3 reads CASSWDLFEAFF. CDR3 DNA sequence: TGTGCCAGCAGTTGGGATTTATTCGAAGCTTTCTTT.

There are a few counts of this clone. V is TRBV4-1 and J is TRBJ2-1; D ambiguous. Germline CDR1 and CDR2: MGHRA and YSYEKL. The CDR3 contains 16 residues. V gave up 1 base and J gave up 4 bases, with 14 bases separating them. CDR3 coding DNA: TGCGCCAGCAGCCAAGTATTCCGAGCAAAGTACAATGAGCAGTTCTTC. It is translated as CASSQVFRAKYNEQFF.

This clone was seen only a few times. The rearrangement joins TRBV27 to TRBJ1-2; TRBD1 agrees at 7 bases. This CDR3 contains 15 residues. The germline V gene has CDR1 MNHEY and CDR2 SMNVEV (reference sequence). Germline trimming cut 1 base from V and 2 bases from J; bases unmatched to any gene: 4. The chain's CDR3 is CASSLLAGGNYGYTF. The CDR3 coding sequence is TGTGCCAGCAGTTTATTGGCAGGGGGAAACTATGGCTACACCTTC.

This clone was seen only a few times. The rearrangement joins TRBV7-2 to TRBJ1-2; TRBD1 matches 9 bases. Looked up from germline, CDR1 is SGHTA and CDR2 is FQGNSA. Unmatched junction bases numbered 2, after V lost 3 bases and J lost 6 bases. The CDR3 totals 13 residues. CDR3 DNA sequence: TGTGCCAGCAGCTTGGACAGGGGAAATGGCTACACCTTC. Translating gives CASSLDRGNGYTF.

The genes are TRBV5-4 and TRBJ2-7; 12 positions match TRBD2. The germline CDR1 and CDR2 sequences are SGHNT and YYREEE (reference sequence). V lost 0 bases, J lost 3 bases, and 4 bases stayed unmatched. The CDR3 is 16 amino acids. In nucleotides, the CDR3 is TGTGCCAGCAGCTTGGGGACTAGCGGGGCGATCTACGAGCAGTACTTC. Protein: CASSLGTSGAIYEQYF. Based on the CDR3 plus reference TRBV5-4 and TRBJ2-7, the full variable domain is ETGVTQSPTHLIKTRGQQVTLRCSSQSGHNTVSWYQQALGQGPQFIFQYYREEENGRGNFPPRFSGLQFPNYSSELNVNALELDDSALYLCASSLGTSGAIYEQYFGPGTRLTVT.

In its sample, this clone was seen a few times. One junction end does not reproduce the germline sequence, and a read error may be involved. The rearrangement joins TRBV10-3 to TRBJ1-1; D call uncertain. The CDR3 extends over 14 amino acids. Looked up from germline, CDR1 is ENHRY and CDR2 is SYGVKD. In nucleotides, the CDR3 is TGTGCCTTCAGGAAGGACCAGAAGAACACTGAAGCTTTCTTT. Translating gives CAFRKDQKNTEAFF.

This clone was counted a few times. The genes are TRBV4-3 and TRBJ1-1; 8 bases map to TRBD1. Trimming took 3 bases from V and 4 from J; bases not matched to a gene: 4. Germline assignment: CDR1 LGHNA and CDR2 YSLEER. CDR3 length: 14 residues. CDR3 bases: TGCGCCAGCAGCCATCTAGACAGGGGCACTGAAGCTTTCTTT. Translating gives CASSHLDRGTEAFF.